These 11 T cell receptor beta chains originate from one sample sequenced in a study of cytomegalovirus exposure and HLA in healthy donors. It was with 60 Vbeta and 13 Jbeta primers that the PCR ran. TCRdb's copy holds only in-frame clones and misses some; the assay was immunoSEQ multiplex PCR. This table holds about 170,000 clones, 75% to 85% found once. Sequencing was done on a sample of PBMCs. These receptors were taken from a man aged 25-45 years in good health and CMV-seropositive.

The CDR3 here is CASSSDHGGEQFF. The CDR3 DNA reads as TGTGCCAGCAGCTCAGATCACGGGGGTGAGCAGTTCTTC. The chain uses TRBV7-2 and TRBJ2-1, with a weak D call TRBD2 (6 bases). CDR1 and CDR2 (germline): SGHTA, FQGNSA. The V and J ends lost 4 bases and 9 bases respectively, with 13 bases between them. This CDR3 comprises 13 residues.

This clone has just one count. The rearrangement joins TRBV27 to TRBJ2-7, with 7 bases that match TRBD2. CDR3 length: 17 residues. The V gene's germline CDR1 is MNHEY and CDR2 SMNVEV (reference sequence). With 4 bases clipped from V and 5 bases from J, the junction kept 17 bases outside the gene matches. CDR3 nucleotides: TGTGCCAGCAGTTCCCCCCTAAGAGCGGGAAGGGCGAACGAGCAGTACTTC. This codes for CASSSPLRAGRANEQYF.

The V gene is TRBV6-6, the J gene TRBJ2-5, with 7 bases that match TRBD1. There are 16 residues in the CDR3. From germline, CDR1 is MNHNY and CDR2 SVGAGI (reference sequence). J was trimmed by 5 bases and V by 5 bases; bases with no gene match: 14. The CDR3 region has the DNA TGTGCCAGCAGTCCTCCCATGAAGGGGGCGGCGGAGACCCAGTACTTC. Translation gives CASSPPMKGAAETQYF.

The chain uses TRBV7-9 and TRBJ2-5; 9 bases are a match to TRBD2. Trimming cost V 5 bases and J 5 bases; bases outside gene matches: 6. The germline V gene has CDR1 SEHNR and CDR2 FQNEAQ (reference sequence). The CDR3 covers 14 residues. In DNA form, the CDR3 reads TGTGCCAGCAGCCCGGCGAGCGGGAGGGAGACCCAGTACTTC. It codes for CASSPASGRETQYF.

The chain carries TRBV11-3 and TRBJ2-7, with D possibly matching TRBD2 (6 bases). This CDR3 comprises 15 residues. Trimming took 0 bases from V and 4 from J, leaving 13 bases between them. Looked up from germline, CDR1 is SGHNT and CDR2 is YENEEA. CDR3 region: CASSLESSEGYEQYF. DNA of the CDR3: TGTGCCAGCAGCTTAGAGTCTTCGGAGGGTTACGAGCAGTACTTC.

The chain employs TRBV10-3 and TRBJ1-2, with 7 bases matching TRBD1. Germline V gene sequence: CDR1 ENHRY, CDR2 SYGVKD. Unmatched junction bases numbered 10, after V lost 2 bases and J lost 1 base. The CDR3 is made up of 17 amino acids. CDR3 loop: CAISEGLGDSVNYGYTF. The CDR3 region has the DNA TGTGCCATCAGTGAGGGGCTGGGGGACAGCGTTAACTATGGCTACACCTTC.

CDR3: CAGREASDTQYF. Written as DNA, the CDR3 is TGTGCGGGGCGGGAGGCCTCAGATACGCAGTATTTT. The rearrangement joins TRBV6-1 to TRBJ2-3, with 8 bases fitting TRBD2. The CDR3 is made up of 12 amino acids. Per the germline V gene, CDR1 is MNHNS and CDR2 is SASEGT.

For this clone: Its ends do not fully match the called genes, so a read error is possible. This chain connects TRBV10-3 to TRBJ1-5; perhaps TRBD1 as D (6 bases). The CDR3 is made up of 14 amino acids. The V gene's germline CDR1 is ENHRY and CDR2 SYGVKD. Written as DNA, the CDR3 is TGCGCCAGCAGTGAGTCTGGACAGAATCAGCCCCAGCATTTT. This sequence encodes CASSESGQNQPQHF.

V usage is TRBV28 and J usage is TRBJ2-3; no clear D. Trimming left V 2 bases short and J 3 bases short, with 12 bases between. Germline CDR1 is MDHEN and CDR2 is SYDVKM. The CDR3 covers 15 residues. The DNA of the CDR3 is TGTGCCAGCAGTTTACCCCAATTCGCGACAGATACGCAGTATTTT. Translated, it gives CASSLPQFATDTQYF.

This chain connects TRBV27 to TRBJ2-7; 14 positions match TRBD2. The CDR3 has 17 residues. The junction had 8 bases not matched to a gene; V was cut back by 2 bases and J by 5 bases. Germline assignment: CDR1 MNHEY and CDR2 SMNVEV (reference sequence). Here the CDR3 reads CASSLRGLAGVFHEQYF. The CDR3 region has the DNA TGTGCCAGCAGTTTAAGGGGACTAGCGGGAGTGTTCCACGAGCAGTACTTC.

V is TRBV4-1 and J is TRBJ1-2; D uncertain. The CDR3 consists of 14 residues. V was shortened by 0 bases and J by 8 bases, with 13 bases between the two germline ends. Germline CDR1 MGHRA, CDR2 YSYEKL. CDR3 region: CASSQEVGIRGYTF. Here the CDR3 DNA reads TGCGCCAGCAGCCAAGAGGTGGGCATTCGGGGCTACACCTTC.